This T cell receptor (beta chain) derives from a study of Graves' ophthalmopathy and Graves' hyperthyroidism. Whole-study results and caveats: In blood, most expanded thyroid clonotypes above 0.001 frequency were also detected.

The germline V gene encodes CDR1 KGHSH and CDR2 LQKENI. The germline V and J ends were trimmed by 1 base and 1 base, with 19 bases remaining between them. The CDR3 runs to 18 residues. This clonotype appeared many times. Its antigen remains unknown. Where ophthalmopathy was present, donors had moderate-to-severe activity, CAS ≥3, NOSPECS ≥4 and duration under 3 months. Uncontrolled infections, pregnancy, lactation or other autoimmune diseases led to patient exclusion. PBMCs came from 8.5 to 10 ml of fresh peripheral blood. Amplified material comprised TCR beta CDR3 regions derived from RNA transcripts. RT-PCR with HTBI primers came first, then second-round multiplex PCR. TCRdb reprocessed the multiplex PCR reads via MiXCR and lists one record per CDR3 protein. The sample records approximately 460,000 distinct CDR3 sequences, roughly an eighth being singletons.

The TCR comes from a woman in her 30s with Graves' ophthalmopathy. The chain combines TRBV18 with TRBJ1-2; D unresolved. Sequencing was done on a sample of blood. The CDR3 nucleotides are TGTGCCAGCTCACCACAGGTTGGCAGCCCAAGTAATAACTATGGCTACACCTTC. This encodes CASSPQVGSPSNNYGYTF.